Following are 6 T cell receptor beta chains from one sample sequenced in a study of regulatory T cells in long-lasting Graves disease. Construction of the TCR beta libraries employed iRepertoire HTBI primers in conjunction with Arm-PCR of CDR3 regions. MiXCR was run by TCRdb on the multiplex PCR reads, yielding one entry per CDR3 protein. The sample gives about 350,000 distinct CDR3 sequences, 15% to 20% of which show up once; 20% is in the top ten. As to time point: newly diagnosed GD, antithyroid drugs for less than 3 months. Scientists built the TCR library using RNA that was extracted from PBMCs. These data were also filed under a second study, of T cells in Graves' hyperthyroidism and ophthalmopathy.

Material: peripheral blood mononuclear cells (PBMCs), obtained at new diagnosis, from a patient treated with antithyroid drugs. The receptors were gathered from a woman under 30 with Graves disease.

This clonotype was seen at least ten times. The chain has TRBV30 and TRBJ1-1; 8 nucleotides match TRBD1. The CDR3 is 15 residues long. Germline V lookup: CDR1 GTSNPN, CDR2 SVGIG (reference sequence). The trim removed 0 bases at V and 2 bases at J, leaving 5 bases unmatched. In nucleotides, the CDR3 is TGTGCCTGGAGTGTAAGGGACAGGCGTAACACTGAAGCTTTCTTT. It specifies CAWSVRDRRNTEAFF.

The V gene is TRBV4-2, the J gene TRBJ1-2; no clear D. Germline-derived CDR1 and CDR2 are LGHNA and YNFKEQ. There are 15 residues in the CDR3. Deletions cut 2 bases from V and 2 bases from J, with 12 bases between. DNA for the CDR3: TGTGCCAGCAGCCAATCGGAAAACCCCAACTATGGCTACACCTTC. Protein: CASSQSENPNYGYTF.

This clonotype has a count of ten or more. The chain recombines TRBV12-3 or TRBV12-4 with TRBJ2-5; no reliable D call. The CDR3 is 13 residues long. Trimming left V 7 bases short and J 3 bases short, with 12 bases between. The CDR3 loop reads CASNKNTKETQYF. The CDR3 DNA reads TGTGCCAGCAACAAAAACACCAAAGAGACCCAGTACTTC.

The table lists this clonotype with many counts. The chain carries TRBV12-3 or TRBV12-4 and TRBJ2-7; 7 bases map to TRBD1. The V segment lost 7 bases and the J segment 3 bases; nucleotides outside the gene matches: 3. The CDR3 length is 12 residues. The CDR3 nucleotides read TGTGCCAGCAAGGCAGGGGGCTACGAGCAGTACTTC. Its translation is CASKAGGYEQYF.

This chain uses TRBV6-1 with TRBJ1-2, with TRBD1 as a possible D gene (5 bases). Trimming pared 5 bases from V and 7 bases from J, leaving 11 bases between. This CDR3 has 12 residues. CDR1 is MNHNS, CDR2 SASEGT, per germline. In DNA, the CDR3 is TGTGCCAGCAGTCAGGGATCATCTGGCTACACCTTC. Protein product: CASSQGSSGYTF.

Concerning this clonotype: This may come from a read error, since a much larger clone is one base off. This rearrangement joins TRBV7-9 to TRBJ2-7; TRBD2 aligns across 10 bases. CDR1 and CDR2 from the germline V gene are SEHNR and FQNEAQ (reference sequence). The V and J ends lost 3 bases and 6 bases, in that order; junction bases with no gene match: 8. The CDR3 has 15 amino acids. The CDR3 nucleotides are TGTGCCAGCAGCTTGACTAGCGGGCTAGTTCGCGAGCAGTACTTC. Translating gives CASSLTSGLVREQYF.